Below, one T cell receptor beta chain is given with its context. The sample comes from a study of blood T cell repertoires in COVID-19. Study-level background: The samples span acute and convalescent COVID-19 from the United States, Italy and Spain. T cells, B-cell-depleted T cells, or PBMCs supplied cDNA or gDNA.

Using immunoSEQ multiplex PCR, the repertoire was profiled, and TCRdb retains in-frame clones only, with some absent. The data contain about 50,000 clones, more than 75% of them seen just once; the ten biggest clones take up around 2.6%. Trimming removed 2 bases from V and 7 bases from J, with 9 bases in between. Germline V gene data show CDR1 as DFQATT and CDR2 as SNEGSKA (reference sequence). There are 11 residues in the CDR3. J is TRBJ2-7 and V is TRBV20-1; weak D call: TRBD1 (6 bases). The receptor was isolated from a woman older than 75 with COVID-19, enrolled during active disease. Sequencing used peripheral blood. The CDR3 protein is CSARSGQEQYF. DNA of the CDR3: TGCAGTGCTAGATCCGGACAGGAGCAGTACTTC.